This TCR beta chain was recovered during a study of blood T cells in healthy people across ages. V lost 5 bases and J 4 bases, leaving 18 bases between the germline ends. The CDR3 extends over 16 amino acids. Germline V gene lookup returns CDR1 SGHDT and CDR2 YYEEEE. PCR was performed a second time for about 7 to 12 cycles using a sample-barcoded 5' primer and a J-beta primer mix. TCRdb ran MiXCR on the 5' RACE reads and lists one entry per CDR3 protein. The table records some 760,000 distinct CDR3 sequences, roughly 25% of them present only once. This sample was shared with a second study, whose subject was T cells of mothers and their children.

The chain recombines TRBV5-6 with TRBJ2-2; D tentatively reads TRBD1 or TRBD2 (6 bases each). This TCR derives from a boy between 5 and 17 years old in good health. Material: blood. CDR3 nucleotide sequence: TGTGCCAGCAGACGAGGCCGGGGGCTAGTCACCGGGGAGCTGTTTTTT. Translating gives CASRRGRGLVTGELFF.